Listed below are T cell receptor beta chains from one sample, sequenced in a study of PD-1 blockade in classical Hodgkin lymphoma. Repertoires were generated with immunoSEQ multiplex PCR, while TCRdb's copy carries only in-frame clones and drops some. The sample holds about 93,000 clones, 80% to 90% seen once. This material consisted of peripheral blood mononuclear cells (PBMCs), taken before the second cycle of nivolumab. These receptors were taken from a human donor with classical Hodgkin lymphoma. CDR3s include the opening cysteine and the closing phenylalanine or tryptophan. D genes are given only for firm matches. Clone sizes are given selectively: once, few, many, or a class where the clone is expanded.

>TRBJ2-7|NA|TRBV28|TRBD2
TGTGCCAGCAGTTTGACTAGCGGGAGCTACTACGAGCAGTACTTC
CASSLTSGSYYEQYF
>TRBJ2-1|NA|TRBV30|TRBD2
TGTGCCTGGAGGACTAGCGGGAGTGGTGAGCAGTTCTTC
CAWRTSGSGEQFF
>TRBJ1-1|NA|TRBV7-2|NA
TGTGCCAGCAGCTTAGAACCACAGGGACGCACTGAAGCTTTCTTT
CASSLEPQGRTEAFF
>TRBJ2-7|NA|TRBV5-1|TRBD2
TGCGCCAGCAGCGCAGGGGGAGCTGACTTTAGCGGGAGGCCCGAGCAGTACTTC
CASSAGGADFSGRPEQYF
>TRBJ2-1|NA|TRBV15|NA
TGTGCCACCAGCAGGGTACACTTCGGTCCCTACAATGAGCAGTTCTTC
CATSRVHFGPYNEQFF
>TRBJ1-5|few|TRBV5-8|NA
TGTGCCAGCGGCACCGGACTCCTCAATCAGCCCCAGCATTTT
CASGTGLLNQPQHF
>TRBJ2-7|NA|TRBV27|NA
TGTGCCAGCAGAACCTCCTACGAGCAGTACTTC
CASRTSYEQYF
>TRBJ1-2|NA|TRBV12-5|NA
TGTGCTAGTGGTTTGGTACGCCAGGGGGGCTACACCTTC
CASGLVRQGGYTF
>TRBJ1-5|NA|TRBV2|NA
TGTGCCAGCAGAAACGGGCTAAATCAGCCCCAGCATTTT
CASRNGLNQPQHF
>TRBJ2-7|NA|TRBV4-2|NA
TGTGCCAGCAGCCAGACCGGCTACGAGCAGTACTTC
CASSQTGYEQYF
>TRBJ2-7|NA|TRBV18|NA
TGTGCCAGCTCATCCGGACAGTCCTACGAGCAGTACTTC
CASSSGQSYEQYF
>TRBJ2-7|NA|TRBV7-9|NA
TGTGCCAGCAGCCGAGGACGGGAATCCTACGAGCAGTACTTC
CASSRGRESYEQYF
>TRBJ2-3|NA|TRBV5-1|TRBD2
TGCGCCAGCAGCAGCCAGCGGGAGGTGGTTACGCAGTATTTT
CASSSQREVVTQYF
>TRBJ2-7|once|TRBV30|NA
TGTGCCTGGAGTCCTTTGTACGAGCAGTACTTC
CAWSPLYEQYF
>TRBJ2-7|NA|TRBV7-2|NA
TGTGCCAGCGGCAGGGCCTACGAGCAGTACTTC
CASGRAYEQYF
>TRBJ2-3|NA|TRBV10-1|NA
TGCGCCAGCAGTGTCGGACTGGAGGGAACGCAGTATTTT
CASSVGLEGTQYF
>TRBJ2-7|NA|TRBV5-4|TRBD2
TGTGCCAGCAGCTTGGCGCTAGCGGGGGTCTACGAGCAGTACTTC
CASSLALAGVYEQYF
>TRBJ1-5|NA|TRBV6-6|NA
TGTGCCAGTACCCGGGACAGCAATCAGCCCCAGCATTTT
CASTRDSNQPQHF
>TRBJ2-5|NA|TRBV29-1|NA
TGCAGCGTTGACAGCCTCCAAGAGACCCAGTACTTC
CSVDSLQETQYF
>TRBJ2-1|NA|TRBV29-1|TRBD2
TGCAGCGTTGAGGAGACTAGCGGGATGGGGCAGTTCTTC
CSVEETSGMGQFF
>TRBJ2-1|NA|TRBV19|TRBD2
TGTGCCAGTAGTGGGGGACTATACAATGAGCAGTTCTTC
CASSGGLYNEQFF
>TRBJ2-7|NA|TRBV11-2|TRBD2
TGTGCCAGCAGCTCATTACCCGGGGCGGGAGGGCGTCTCGAGCAGTACTTC
CASSSLPGAGGRLEQYF
>TRBJ2-1|NA|TRBV5-1|TRBD2
TGCGCCAGCAGCTTGGGTTCGGGAGGATACAATGAGCAGTTCTTC
CASSLGSGGYNEQFF
>TRBJ2-5|NA|TRBV29-1|NA
TGCAGCGTTGAAGATTCGATAGGAGGGATGAGCCAGTACTTC
CSVEDSIGGMSQYF
>TRBJ2-7|NA|TRBV5-4|TRBD2
TGTGCCAGCAGCCCATCGGGCGGGACTATATCCTACGAGCAGTACTTC
CASSPSGGTISYEQYF
>TRBJ2-3|NA|TRBV5-1|NA
TGCGCCAGCAGTTTGCCGGCGGGCGCAGATACGCAGTATTTT
CASSLPAGADTQYF
>TRBJ1-5|NA|TRBV19|NA
TGTGCCAGTAGTACCGGGCTGTATAGCAATCAGCCCCAGCATTTT
CASSTGLYSNQPQHF
>TRBJ2-7|once|TRBV5-1|NA
TGCGCCAGCAGCTGGGACTCCCAGGGCGAGCAGTACTTC
CASSWDSQGEQYF
>TRBJ1-1|NA|TRBV19|NA
TGTGCCAGTAGTGAAGTAGTGGGGACGGGGGTTTTTCGCGCTGAAGCTTTCTTT
CASSEVVGTGVFRAEAFF
>TRBJ2-3|NA|TRBV30|NA
TGTGCCTGGAGTACACCCGTTACGCAGTATTTT
CAWSTPVTQYF
>TRBJ2-3|NA|TRBV25-1|NA
TGTGCCAGCAGTGAGGGGACCCAACTAGATACGCAGTATTTT
CASSEGTQLDTQYF
>TRBJ2-7|NA|TRBV5-4|NA
TGTGCCAGCAGCCAGCCCGCGGGGACCCCCTCGGAGCAGTACTTC
CASSQPAGTPSEQYF
>TRBJ1-5|once|TRBV7-6|NA
TGTGCCAGCAGCGGGGCTGGAGGGGATAATCAGCCCCAGCATTTT
CASSGAGGDNQPQHF
>TRBJ2-7|NA|TRBV6-5|TRBD1
TGTGCCAGCCAAGGGGACAGTTTGTACGAGCAGTACTTC
CASQGDSLYEQYF
>TRBJ1-4|NA|TRBV25-1|TRBD1
TGTGCCAGCAGACAGGGGAATGAAAAACTGTTTTTT
CASRQGNEKLFF
>TRBJ1-4|once|TRBV4-3|TRBD1
TGCGCCAGCAGCCAAGATTCTATTAGGGGGCAGAGTAATGAAAAACTGTTTTTT
CASSQDSIRGQSNEKLFF
>TRBJ1-1|NA|TRBV30|NA
TGTGCCTGGGCCTCTGACAGGAACACTGAAGCTTTCTTT
CAWASDRNTEAFF
>TRBJ2-5|NA|TRBV29-1|NA
TGCAGCGTTGGGCGGACAGTTGAGACCCAGTACTTC
CSVGRTVETQYF
>TRBJ2-7|NA|TRBV27|TRBD1
TGTGCCAGCAGATGGACAGGACCCATGACGGTCCGCGAGCAGTACTTC
CASRWTGPMTVREQYF
>TRBJ2-7|NA|TRBV2|TRBD1
TGTGCCAGCACCCCAGACAGGGGGGTTTCCTACGAGCAGTACTTC
CASTPDRGVSYEQYF
>TRBJ2-7|NA|TRBV10-3|TRBD2
TGTGCCATCGGCGGTACTAGCGGCTACGAGCAGTACTTC
CAIGGTSGYEQYF
>TRBJ2-2|once|TRBV11-2|NA
TGTGCCAGCAGCACACAGGTAGCCGGGGAGCTGTTTTTT
CASSTQVAGELFF